Listed below are T cell receptor beta chains from one sample, sequenced in a study of T-cell memory formation after mild COVID-19. One entry per CDR3 protein, called by TCRdb with MiXCR from the 5' RACE reads. The sample has 150,000 to 200,000 distinct CDR3 sequences; around 30% are singletons. Sequenced material: PBMCs or a T cell subset sorted from them (not recorded which). The receptors come from an adult woman who had mild COVID-19 (a few samples of this study predate the infection). Cell type and time point are not known. CDR3s include the opening cysteine and the closing phenylalanine or tryptophan. Each record gives: D gene, J gene, V gene, clone size, CDR3 DNA, CDR3 protein. The D gene is left open where the match is weak. Clone size is shown for a subset of rows, as once, few, many or a class of expanded clone.

- | TRBJ1-2 | TRBV29-1 | - | TGCAGCGTTGAAGACAGGGGCTATGGCTACACCTTC | CSVEDRGYGYTF
TRBD2 | TRBJ2-1 | TRBV6-5 | - | TGTGCCAGCAGTTACAAAACTAGCGGGACCGATGAGCAGTTCTTC | CASSYKTSGTDEQFF
TRBD2 | TRBJ2-1 | TRBV24-1 | - | TGTGCCACCAGTCGTAGGACTAGCGGGAGGAATGAGCAGTTCTTC | CATSRRTSGRNEQFF
- | TRBJ1-2 | TRBV6-2/TRBV6-3 | few | TGTGCCAGCAATTCAGTCTTCTATGGCTACACCTTC | CASNSVFYGYTF
- | TRBJ1-5 | TRBV29-1 | - | TGCAGCGTTGGCACAGGTAGCAATCAGCCCCAGCATTTT | CSVGTGSNQPQHF
- | TRBJ1-5 | TRBV5-1 | - | TGCGCCAGCAGCTTGGGGTCGAGCAATCAGCCCCAGCATTTT | CASSLGSSNQPQHF
- | TRBJ1-2 | TRBV29-1 | - | TGCAGCTGCGGGGCGAACTATGGCTACACCTTC | CSCGANYGYTF
- | TRBJ2-5 | TRBV18 | - | TGTGCCAGCTCACCAGCAGGGTTGACCCAGTACTTC | CASSPAGLTQYF
- | TRBJ1-2 | TRBV12-3/TRBV12-4 | - | TGTGCCAGCAGCCCCGGGGGGACGGCAATCTACACCTTC | CASSPGGTAIYTF
TRBD1 | TRBJ1-4 | TRBV4-2 | many | TGTGCCAGCAGCCAAGGACAGGGGCAATATGAAAAACTGTTTTTT | CASSQGQGQYEKLFF
- | TRBJ2-4 | TRBV9 | few | TGTGCCAGCAGCCCCGAGGGGCTGGCCAAAAACATTCAGTACTTC | CASSPEGLAKNIQYF